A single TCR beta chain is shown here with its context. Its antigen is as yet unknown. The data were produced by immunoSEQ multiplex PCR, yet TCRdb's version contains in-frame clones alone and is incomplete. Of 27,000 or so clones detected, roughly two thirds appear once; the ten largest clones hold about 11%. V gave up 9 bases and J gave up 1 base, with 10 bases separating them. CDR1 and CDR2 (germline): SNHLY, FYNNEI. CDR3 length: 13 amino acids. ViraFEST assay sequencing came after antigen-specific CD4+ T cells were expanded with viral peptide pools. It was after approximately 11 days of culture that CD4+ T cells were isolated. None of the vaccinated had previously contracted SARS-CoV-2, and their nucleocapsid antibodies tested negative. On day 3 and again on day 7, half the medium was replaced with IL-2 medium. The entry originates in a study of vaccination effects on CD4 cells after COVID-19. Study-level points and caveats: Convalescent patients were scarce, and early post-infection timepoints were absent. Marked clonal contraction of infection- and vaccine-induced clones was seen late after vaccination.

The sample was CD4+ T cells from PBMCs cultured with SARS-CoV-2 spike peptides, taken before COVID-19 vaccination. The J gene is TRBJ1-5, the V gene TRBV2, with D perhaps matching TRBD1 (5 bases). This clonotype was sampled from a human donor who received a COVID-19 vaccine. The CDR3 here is CASFRDSNQPQHF. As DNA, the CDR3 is TGTGCCAGTTTCCGGGACAGCAATCAGCCCCAGCATTTT.